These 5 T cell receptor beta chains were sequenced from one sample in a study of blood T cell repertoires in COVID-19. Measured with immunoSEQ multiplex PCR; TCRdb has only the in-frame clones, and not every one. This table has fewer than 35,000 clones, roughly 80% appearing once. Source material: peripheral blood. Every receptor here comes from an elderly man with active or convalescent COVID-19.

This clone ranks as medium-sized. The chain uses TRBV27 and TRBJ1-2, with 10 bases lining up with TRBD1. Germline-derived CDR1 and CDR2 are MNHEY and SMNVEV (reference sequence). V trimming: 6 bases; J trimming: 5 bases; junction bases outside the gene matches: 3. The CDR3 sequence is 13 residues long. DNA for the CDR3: TGTGCCAGCAGGACAGGGGGCGGTTATGGCTACACCTTC. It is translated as CASRTGGGYGYTF.

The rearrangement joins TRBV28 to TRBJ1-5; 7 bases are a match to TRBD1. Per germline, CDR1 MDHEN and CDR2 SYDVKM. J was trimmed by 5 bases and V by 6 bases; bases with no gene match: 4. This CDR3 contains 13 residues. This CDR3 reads CASRGQLHQPQHF. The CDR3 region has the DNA TGTGCCAGCAGGGGACAGCTTCATCAGCCCCAGCATTTT. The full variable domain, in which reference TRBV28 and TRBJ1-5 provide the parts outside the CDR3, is DVKVTQSSRYLVKRTGEKVFLECVQDMDHENMFWYRQDPGLGLRLIYFSYDVKMKEKGDIPEGYSVSREKKERFSLILESASTNQTSMYLCASRGQLHQPQHFGDGTRLSIL.

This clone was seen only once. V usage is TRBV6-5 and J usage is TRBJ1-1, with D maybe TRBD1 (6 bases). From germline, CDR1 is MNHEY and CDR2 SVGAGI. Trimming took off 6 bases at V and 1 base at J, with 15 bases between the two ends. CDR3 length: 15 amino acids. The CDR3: CASSDWDKRNTEAFF. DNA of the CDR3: TGTGCCAGCAGCGACTGGGACAAACGGAACACTGAAGCTTTCTTT.

CDR3 sequence: CASSPSTSGSGVRFREQYF. The CDR3 DNA reads as TGTGCCAGCAGCCCCTCGACTAGCGGGAGTGGGGTCCGGTTTCGGGAGCAGTACTTC. This chain uses TRBV28 with TRBJ2-7; 12 bases are a match to TRBD2. The CDR3 sequence is 19 residues long. Trimming at V came to 6 bases and at J to 7 bases, leaving 22 bases not matched to a gene. Germline V gene lookup returns CDR1 MDHEN and CDR2 SYDVKM.

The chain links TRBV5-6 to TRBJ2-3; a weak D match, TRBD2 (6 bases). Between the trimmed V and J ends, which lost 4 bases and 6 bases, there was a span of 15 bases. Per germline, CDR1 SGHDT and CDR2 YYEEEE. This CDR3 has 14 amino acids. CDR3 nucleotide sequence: TGTGCCAGCAGCCCTGCGGGGTCCCGGGATACGCAGTATTTT. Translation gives CASSPAGSRDTQYF.